Below, 27 T cell receptor beta chains from the same sample are listed, as sequenced in a study of shared clonotypes between healthy human individuals. Some clones are missing from TCRdb's copy, which holds only in-frame ones; the method was immunoSEQ multiplex PCR. This table has over 2 million clones, 90% to 95% appearing once. The sample was naive CD4+ T cells sorted from blood. This sample's subset: CD45RA+ positively selected. These receptors were taken from a man between 18 and 29 years old in good health.

V is TRBV30 and J is TRBJ2-2; tentative D call: TRBD2 (6 bases). CDR3 length: 15 residues. Trimming took 2 bases from V and 4 from J, leaving 14 bases between them. Germline CDR1 and CDR2: GTSNPN and SVGIG (reference sequence). The CDR3 DNA sequence: TGTGCCTGGAGTTCATCCGGGACTCTCACCGGGGAGCTGTTTTTT. This gives the protein CAWSSSGTLTGELFF.

Comment on this clone: It may be a read error: a sequence one base away is much more abundant. Other nucleotide sequences in the sample specify the same CDR3. The chain is built from TRBV5-1 and TRBJ1-1; D possibly corresponds to TRBD1 (5 bases). Germline CDR1 is SGHRS and CDR2 is YFSETQ. V was clipped by 0 bases and J by 9 bases, with 18 bases between them. The CDR3 runs 15 residues. The CDR3 protein is CASSLAGDGQGKAFF. The DNA of the CDR3 is TGCGCCAGCAGCTTGGCCGGAGACGGGCAGGGTAAAGCTTTCTTT.

CDR3: CASSAGTPTDTQYF. In DNA, the CDR3 is TGTGCCAGCAGCGCCGGGACACCCACAGATACGCAGTATTTT. This chain joins TRBV6-1 and TRBJ2-3; tentatively, D is TRBD1 (6 bases). The CDR3 loop spans 14 amino acids. V was trimmed by 6 bases and J by 2 bases, leaving 12 bases between them. The germline gives CDR1 MNHNS, CDR2 SASEGT.

Concerning this clone itself: At the DNA level, this CDR3 is encoded by other sequences in the same sample as well. The J gene is TRBJ2-5, the V gene TRBV28; TRBD2 might be the D (7 bases). Trimming stripped 1 base from V and 5 bases from J, with 14 bases between. From germline, CDR1 is MDHEN and CDR2 SYDVKM. The CDR3 contains 15 residues. CDR3 in amino acids: CASSLSGGRGETQYF. CDR3 DNA: TGTGCCAGCAGTTTATCCGGGGGGCGAGGGGAGACCCAGTACTTC.

This clone was observed once. The CDR3 region has the DNA TGTGCCAGCAGACGACAGGTCATCTCCTCGACTTTCGCGAACACTGAAGCTTTCTTT. This gives the protein CASRRQVISSTFANTEAFF. This chain connects TRBV7-2 to TRBJ1-1; maybe TRBD1 (6 bases). V was clipped by 6 bases and J by 1 base, with 27 bases between them. The CDR3 covers 19 residues. Germline values: CDR1 SGHTA, CDR2 FQGNSA.

The J gene is TRBJ2-2, the V gene TRBV2; 12 bases fit TRBD1. The CDR3 has 16 residues. V was pared by 6 bases and J by 6 bases, with 8 bases of the junction left unmatched. From germline, CDR1 is SNHLY and CDR2 FYNNEI. CDR3 protein: CASSVVGTGGPGELFF. The DNA for the CDR3 is TGTGCCAGCAGCGTTGTGGGGACAGGGGGCCCCGGGGAGCTGTTTTTT. Looking up the rest from reference TRBV2 and TRBJ2-2 gives the full variable domain: EPEVTQTPSHQVTQMGQEVILRCVPISNHLYFYWYRQILGQKVEFLVSFYNNEISEKSEIFDDQFSVERPDGSNFTLKIRSTKLEDSAMYFCASSVVGTGGPGELFFGEGSRLTVL.

The chain links TRBV12-5 to TRBJ2-3, with 7 nucleotides matching TRBD1. The germline gives CDR1 LGHNT, CDR2 FRNRAP. Unmatched junction bases numbered 9, after V lost 6 bases and J lost 0 bases. This CDR3 comprises 16 residues. CDR3 loop: CASGSTQGVSTDTQYF. CDR3 coding DNA: TGTGCTAGTGGCTCCACCCAGGGGGTGAGCACAGATACGCAGTATTTT.

This chain links TRBV7-9 with TRBJ2-3; D not certain. The CDR3 contains 11 residues. The germline CDR1 and CDR2 sequences are SEHNR and FQNEAQ (reference sequence). Trimming removed 0 bases from V and 9 bases from J, with 4 bases in between. CDR3 loop: CASSLAATQYF. CDR3 coding DNA: TGTGCCAGCAGCTTAGCCGCCACGCAGTATTTT.

As regards this clone: This CDR3 is also generated by other DNA sequences in the sample. The chain carries TRBV29-1 and TRBJ2-7, with unresolved D. CDR3 length: 11 amino acids. V was shortened by 3 bases and J by 3 bases, with 6 bases between the two germline ends. Germline V gene data show CDR1 as SQVTM and CDR2 as ANQGSEA. The CDR3 DNA sequence: TGCAGCGTTGACAGAGACTACGAGCAGTACTTC. Translating it yields CSVDRDYEQYF.

About this clone itself: Other DNA sequences within the sample encode an identical CDR3. The chain uses TRBV10-3 and TRBJ2-1; D gene uncertain. Germline V gene data show CDR1 as ENHRY and CDR2 as SYGVKD. Between the trimmed V and J ends, which lost 6 bases and 8 bases, there was a span of 8 bases. The CDR3 runs 11 residues. Written as DNA, the CDR3 is TGTGCCATCAGCAAGCTCGATGAGCAGTTCTTC. Protein product: CAISKLDEQFF.

Concerning this clone: Distinct nucleotide sequences in the sample also encode this CDR3. The CDR3 sequence: CASSFGQGGETQYF. The CDR3 region has the DNA TGTGCCAGCTCATTCGGACAGGGGGGAGAGACCCAGTACTTC. The V gene is TRBV18, the J gene TRBJ2-5; 10 bases are shared with TRBD1. Germline assignment: CDR1 KGHSH and CDR2 LQKENI. Germline trimming cut 5 bases from V and 4 bases from J; bases unmatched to any gene: 4. The CDR3 is 14 amino acids.

This chain links TRBV10-3 with TRBJ1-3; D unclear. Germline V gives CDR1 ENHRY, CDR2 SYGVKD. Trimming cost V 10 bases and J 0 bases, with 16 bases left between them. CDR3 size: 15 residues. The CDR3 nucleotides are TGTGCCACCTCAGAACGGGCAGACTCTGGAAACACCATATATTTT. Its protein is CATSERADSGNTIYF.

The sample holds one count of this clone. The rearrangement uses TRBV6-5 and TRBJ1-6; D is possibly TRBD1 (5 bases). CDR1 is MNHEY and CDR2 is SVGAGI in the germline V gene. Trimming stripped 4 bases from V and 9 bases from J, with 16 bases between. This CDR3 is 15 amino acids long. The CDR3 DNA is TGTGCCAGCAGTTCTCCGGGACGCCAAGCTTCACCCCTCCACTTT. Translation: CASSSPGRQASPLHF.

V usage is TRBV18 and J usage is TRBJ1-1; no definite D call. V lost 4 bases and J lost 0, with 12 bases in between. The CDR3 loop spans 15 amino acids. Germline V gives CDR1 KGHSH, CDR2 LQKENI. CDR3 loop: CASSRAVALNTEAFF. Here the CDR3 DNA reads TGTGCCAGCTCACGCGCCGTGGCGTTGAACACTGAAGCTTTCTTT.

The J gene is TRBJ2-2, the V gene TRBV5-1; 7 bases are a match to TRBD2. This CDR3 is 16 amino acids long. The trim removed 0 bases at V and 4 bases at J, leaving 6 bases unmatched. Germline assignment: CDR1 SGHRS and CDR2 YFSETQ. The DNA for the CDR3 is TGCGCCAGCAGCTTGGGGCTAGCGGAGATCACCGGGGAGCTGTTTTTT. Protein product: CASSLGLAEITGELFF.

This rearrangement joins TRBV5-4 to TRBJ2-2, with 9 positions matching TRBD2. This CDR3 is built from 15 residues. The J segment lost 5 bases and the V segment lost 1 base, leaving 3 bases of the junction unmatched. Germline CDR1 reads SGHNT; CDR2 reads YYREEE (reference sequence). CDR3 nucleotides: TGTGCCAGCAGCTTGTATAGCGGGAGTACCGGGGAGCTGTTTTTT. Encoded protein: CASSLYSGSTGELFF.

This clone came up once. V is TRBV27 and J is TRBJ1-2, with D possibly TRBD1 on 5 matching bases. This CDR3 region has 21 residues. Trimming cost V 1 base and J 5 bases, with 32 bases left between them. CDR1 and CDR2 from the germline V gene are MNHEY and SMNVEV (reference sequence). CDR3 nucleotides: TGTGCCAGCAGTTTATTTAAACAACCGGGACGGCAAAGACTATCGACGTATGGCTACACCTTC. Protein sequence: CASSLFKQPGRQRLSTYGYTF.

The rearrangement links TRBV7-9 to TRBJ1-3, with D possibly being TRBD1 (5 bases). V gave up 4 bases and J gave up 3 bases, with 16 bases separating them. The CDR3 spans 16 residues. The germline gives CDR1 SEHNR, CDR2 FQNEAQ (reference sequence). The CDR3 loop is CASSSGALGNGNTIYF. CDR3 sequence (DNA): TGTGCCAGCAGCTCCGGGGCCCTGGGAAATGGAAACACCATATATTTT.

The V call is TRBV6-6, the J call TRBJ2-7, with D unclear. CDR1 and CDR2 from the germline V gene are MNHNY and SVGAGI (reference sequence). The CDR3 totals 13 residues. V lost 6 bases to trimming and J lost 0 bases, with 9 bases between them. The CDR3 nucleotides read TGTGCCAGCAGACCTCCAAGCTCCTACGAGCAGTACTTC. This translates into CASRPPSSYEQYF.

The chain links TRBV5-4 to TRBJ2-7; 9 bases are shared with TRBD1. Germline V gene sequence: CDR1 SGHNT, CDR2 YYREEE (reference sequence). J lost 6 bases, V lost 4 bases, and 11 bases had no gene match. This CDR3 has 15 residues. DNA of the CDR3: TGTGCCAGCAGCACCCGGGACAGGGTGCCTACCGAGCAGTACTTC. This gives the protein CASSTRDRVPTEQYF.

The rearrangement joins TRBV9 to TRBJ2-7, with 7 bases that match TRBD2. The CDR3 runs to 15 residues. Trimming removed 0 bases from V and 2 bases from J; junction bases left unmatched: 5. Germline V lookup: CDR1 SGDLS, CDR2 YYNGEE. CDR3 DNA: TGTGCCAGCAGCGTAGATGCGGGGAGGGCCTACGAGCAGTACTTC. It yields the protein CASSVDAGRAYEQYF.

V and J are TRBV30 and TRBJ2-7; D is ambiguous. Looked up from germline, CDR1 is GTSNPN and CDR2 is SVGIG (reference sequence). The CDR3 consists of 14 residues. V gave up 2 bases and J gave up 0 bases, with 11 bases separating them. The CDR3 DNA sequence: TGTGCCTGGAGTAACGGGCCGAGCTCCTACGAGCAGTACTTC. It is translated as CAWSNGPSSYEQYF.

The CDR3 DNA reads TGCGCCAGCAGCCCGGAGGGCGGGGGGACCTACAATGAGCAGTTCTTC. It codes for CASSPEGGGTYNEQFF. V and J are TRBV5-1 and TRBJ2-1; 8 positions match TRBD2. The CDR3 spans 16 residues. The J segment lost 2 bases and the V segment lost 4 bases, leaving 8 bases of the junction unmatched. CDR1 is SGHRS, CDR2 YFSETQ, per germline.

The rearrangement links TRBV5-1 to TRBJ1-4, with D uncertain. Germline V gene data show CDR1 as SGHRS and CDR2 as YFSETQ. Deletions cut 2 bases from V and 7 bases from J, with 12 bases between. This CDR3 spans 14 amino acids. DNA of the CDR3: TGCGCCAGCAGCTTCAGCGGTGGATTTGAAAAACTGTTTTTT. It translates to CASSFSGGFEKLFF.

The CDR3 loop reads CASSFAGEAYNEQFF. CDR3 sequence (DNA): TGTGCCAGCAGCTTCGCAGGGGAAGCCTACAATGAGCAGTTCTTC. The V and J genes are TRBV11-2 and TRBJ2-1; D is possibly TRBD1 (6 bases). The germline V gene encodes CDR1 SGHAT and CDR2 FQNNGV. Trimming shortened V by 3 bases and J by 2 bases, and 11 bases separated the two germline ends. The CDR3 runs to 15 residues. The full variable domain, completed using reference TRBV11-2 and TRBJ2-1, is EAGVAQSPRYKIIEKRQSVAFWCNPISGHATLYWYQQILGQGPKLLIQFQNNGVVDDSQLPKDRFSAERLKGVDSTLKIQPAKLEDSAVYLCASSFAGEAYNEQFFGPGTRLTVL.

The table lists this clone with a count of one. The J gene is TRBJ1-1, the V gene TRBV4-3, with D unresolved. The CDR3 is 13 amino acids. Germline V lookup: CDR1 LGHNA, CDR2 YSLEER. V was shortened by 0 bases and J by 3 bases, with 5 bases between the two germline ends. Here the CDR3 reads CASSQELYTEAFF. CDR3 DNA sequence: TGCGCCAGCAGCCAAGAGCTTTACACTGAAGCTTTCTTT.

In DNA form, the CDR3 reads TGTGCCAGCAGCTTAGCGGGCGGACAACTAGCCAAAAACATTCAGTACTTC. Protein product: CASSLAGGQLAKNIQYF. The chain has TRBV11-1 and TRBJ2-4, with D possibly TRBD1 on 5 matching bases. This CDR3 region has 17 residues. V gave up 0 bases and J gave up 0 bases, with 12 bases separating them. Germline loops: CDR1 SGHAT, CDR2 FQDESV (reference sequence).